The present T cell receptor beta chain was sequenced within a study of blood T cells in healthy people across ages. Germline CDR1 is SEHNR and CDR2 is FQNEAQ (reference sequence). The junction had 7 bases not matched to a gene; V was cut back by 2 bases and J by 8 bases. This CDR3 contains 14 residues. Primers used in a second PCR of about 7 to 11 cycles were a sample-barcoded 5' primer and a J-beta primer mix. TCRdb independently ran MiXCR on the 5' RACE reads; one entry per CDR3 protein. The table has some 1.6 million distinct CDR3 sequences, about 35% seen once; the top ten hold 10% to 12%. The chain uses TRBV7-9 and TRBJ1-2; 8 nucleotides align to TRBD1. The sequencing sample was made of blood. The clonotype originates from a woman in her 30s in good health. CDR3 amino acids: CASSLLAGGRGYTF. CDR3 nucleotide sequence: TGTGCCAGCAGCTTATTGGCAGGGGGCCGGGGCTACACCTTC.